These 19 T cell receptor beta chains were all obtained from the same sample, sequenced in a study of tumor-infiltrating lymphocytes in primary liver carcinoma. A constant-region primer served to make TCR beta cDNA from around 500 ng total RNA. It was through three nested multiplex PCR rounds of slightly modified ARM-PCR that TCR beta libraries arose. Amplification in the first two PCR rounds was performed using TRBV1-TRBV30 forward primers and a C-beta reverse primer for 10 cycles each. A single record per CDR3 protein comes from TCRdb applying MiXCR to the multiplex PCR reads. The sample records approximately 120,000 distinct CDR3 sequences, around 64% being singletons. Total RNA and DNA came together from roughly 20-30 mg of bulk tissue without cell sorting. Sequenced sample: liver tumor tissue from sampling region 3. Subset of the sample: tumor region T3, left-lateral pole. These receptors all stem from an older woman with primary liver carcinoma and hepatitis B virus infection.

As for this clonotype: An end of the junction differs from the germline gene, which may be a read error. The rearrangement links TRBV11-2 to TRBJ1-1, with a tentative D call TRBD1 (5 bases). This CDR3 spans 13 amino acids. Germline CDR1 is SGHAT and CDR2 is FQNNGV. The CDR3 sequence is CTSSLSGGSEAFF. As DNA, the CDR3 is TGTACCAGCAGCTTGAGTGGGGGGTCCGAAGCTTTCTTT.

This clonotype is medium-sized. The rearrangement joins TRBV11-2 to TRBJ2-4; perhaps TRBD1 as D (6 bases). The V end was cut by 2 bases, the J end by 9 bases, with 11 bases between. CDR1 is SGHAT and CDR2 is FQNNGV in the germline V gene. The CDR3 length is 13 residues. CDR3: CASSLREGGIQYF. The CDR3 DNA is TGTGCCAGCAGCTTAAGGGAAGGGGGCATTCAGTACTTC.

In its sample, this clonotype was seen many times. The rearrangement uses TRBV29-1 and TRBJ2-1; D not certain. V was clipped by 5 bases and J by 4 bases, with 9 bases between them. Germline V gene sequence: CDR1 SQVTM, CDR2 ANQGSEA. CDR3 length equals 12 residues. CDR3 residues: CSVHRNYNEQFF. The CDR3, as DNA: TGCAGCGTTCATCGGAATTACAATGAGCAGTTCTTC.

To note about this clonotype: An end of the junction does not agree with germline; a read error may underlie this. This chain uses TRBV5-1 with TRBJ1-5; 7 positions agree with TRBD1. CDR3 size: 15 residues. CDR1 and CDR2 from the germline V gene are SGHRS and YFSETQ. The CDR3 DNA reads as TGCGCCAGCAGCTTGACCATAGGGGGCAATCAGGCCCAGCATTTT. This gives the protein CASSLTIGGNQAQHF.

On this clonotype itself: A read error is possible here, since a much larger clone lies one base away. V gene TRBV5-6 combines with J gene TRBJ2-1, with no clear D. The CDR3 is 13 amino acids. Germline-derived CDR1 and CDR2 are SGHDT and YYEEEE. DNA for the CDR3: TGTCCCAGCAGCTTGTGGACCTACAATGAGCAGTTCTTC. It specifies CPSSLWTYNEQFF.

This clonotype was seen only a few times. The chain joins TRBV5-1 to TRBJ2-5, with 10 nucleotides matching TRBD2. With 6 bases clipped from V and 5 bases from J, the junction kept 10 bases outside the gene matches. The CDR3 loop spans 15 amino acids. CDR1 is SGHRS, CDR2 YFSETQ, per germline. In nucleotides, the CDR3 is TGCGCCAGCATCCCGTCCCCTAGCGGGAGCGAGACCCAGTACTTC. It codes for CASIPSPSGSETQYF.

The table lists this clonotype with a count of one. A much larger clonotype is one base distant, so this may be a read error. The chain has TRBV12-3 or TRBV12-4 and TRBJ2-4; no reliable D call. CDR3 length: 15 residues. CDR3 loop: CTSSPQVIAKNIQYF. CDR3 coding DNA: TGTACCAGCAGTCCACAAGTAATAGCCAAAAACATTCAGTACTTC.

Concerning this clonotype itself: Sequence at one end of the junction differs from germline and may be a read error. The chain combines TRBV2 with TRBJ1-1; D not certain. Germline CDR1 is SNHLY and CDR2 is FYNNEI. The CDR3 is made up of 14 amino acids. CDR3 nucleotides: TGTGACAGCAGTGAAGCCTCCAAGGACACTGAAGCTTTCTTT. Translation gives CDSSEASKDTEAFF. Based on the CDR3 plus reference TRBV2 and TRBJ1-1, the full variable domain is EPEVTQTPSHQVTQMGQEVILRCVPISNHLYFYWYRQILGQKVEFLVSFYNNEISEKSEIFDDQFSVERPDGSNFTLKIRSTKLEDSAMYFCDSSEASKDTEAFFGQGTRLTVV.

As to this clonotype: Germline is not matched at one junction end, which may reflect a read error. This sequence joins TRBV11-2 and TRBJ2-5; tentative D call: TRBD2 (5 bases). The CDR3 covers 16 residues. Germline-derived CDR1 and CDR2 are SGHAT and FQNNGV. CDR3 region: CAGSQPWGAYQETLYF. As DNA, the CDR3 is TGTGCTGGCAGCCAACCTTGGGGAGCGTACCAAGAGACCCTGTACTTC. The full variable domain, rest sourced from reference TRBV11-2 and TRBJ2-5, is EAGVAQSPRYKIIEKRQSVAFWCNPISGHATLYWYQQILGQGPKLLIQFQNNGVVDDSQLPKDRFSAERLKGVDSTLKIQPAKLEDSAVYLCAGSQPWGAYQETLYFGPGTRLLVL.

The CDR3 spells CVNSLTIQGNGGYTF. The CDR3 nucleotides are TGTGTCAACAGCTTAACAATACAGGGAAATGGTGGCTACACCTTC. The chain carries TRBV11-2 and TRBJ1-2; possibly TRBD1 for D (6 bases). The CDR3 contains 15 residues. Germline V gene lookup returns CDR1 SGHAT and CDR2 FQNNGV.

There are many counts of this clonotype. The rearrangement joins TRBV24-1 to TRBJ2-3; 8 bases match TRBD1. Losses at the gene ends were 4 bases for V and 3 bases for J; bases not matched to a gene: 8. Germline V gives CDR1 KGHDR, CDR2 SFDVKD. This CDR3 comprises 16 residues. The CDR3 reads CATSDPGDRRTDTQYF. The CDR3 DNA reads TGTGCCACCAGTGACCCTGGGGACAGGCGGACAGATACGCAGTATTTT.

This clonotype was picked up one time. A read error may be the cause here, since a much bigger clone is one base away. This chain links TRBV28 with TRBJ2-7; D ambiguous. Germline V lookup: CDR1 MDHEN, CDR2 SYDVKM. The CDR3 runs to 15 residues. The chain's CDR3 is CANSFSAIGDYEQYF. CDR3 DNA sequence: TGTGCCAACAGTTTTTCGGCGATTGGGGATTACGAGCAGTACTTC.

The chain couples TRBV11-2 to TRBJ1-4, with D tentatively TRBD1 (6 bases). V was pared by 4 bases and J by 10 bases, with 16 bases between. The CDR3 consists of 14 residues. Germline V gene data show CDR1 as SGHAT and CDR2 as FQNNGV. Here the CDR3 reads CASSSRDKSGKLFF. The CDR3 region has the DNA TGTGCCAGCAGCTCCCGGGACAAGAGTGGAAAACTGTTTTTT.

This clonotype has ten or more counts. CDR3 protein: CASSPQPGGRGYTF. The CDR3 DNA sequence: TGTGCCAGCAGTCCGCAGCCCGGGGGTCGGGGCTACACCTTC. The chain is built from TRBV6-1 and TRBJ1-2; maybe TRBD1 (5 bases). Trimming took off 5 bases at V and 8 bases at J, with 18 bases between the two ends. The CDR3 loop spans 14 amino acids. Germline loops: CDR1 MNHNS, CDR2 SASEGT.

This chain uses TRBV7-8 with TRBJ2-1; D may be TRBD2 (6 bases). V was clipped by 3 bases and J by 3 bases, with 15 bases between them. This CDR3 region has 16 residues. Germline CDR1 reads SGHVS; CDR2 reads FQNEAQ. CDR3 protein: CASSFWRGEVYNEQFF. The CDR3 DNA reads TGTGCCAGCAGCTTTTGGCGGGGAGAGGTCTACAATGAGCAGTTCTTC. Full variable domain (rest looked up from reference TRBV7-8 and TRBJ2-1): GAGVSQSPRYKVAKRGQDVALRCDPISGHVSLFWYQQALGQGPEFLTYFQNEAQLDKSGLPSDRFFAERPEGSVSTLKIQRTQQEDSAVYLCASSFWRGEVYNEQFFGPGTRLTVL.

This clonotype has only a few counts. V usage is TRBV19 and J usage is TRBJ2-2, with 13 bases that match TRBD2. Germline V gives CDR1 LNHDA, CDR2 SQIVND (reference sequence). The V gene end was trimmed by 4 bases and the J gene end by 0 bases; junction bases not matched to a gene: 5. The CDR3 totals 18 residues. CDR3 in DNA: TGTGCCAGTAGTAAGGGACTAGCGGGGCCGGCGAACACCGGGGAGCTGTTTTTT. Translated, it gives CASSKGLAGPANTGELFF.

This clonotype was seen only a few times. A much larger clone lies one base from this, so it may be a read error. V is TRBV4-2 and J is TRBJ2-3; D unresolved. Germline V gene lookup returns CDR1 LGHNA and CDR2 YNFKEQ. The CDR3 contains 13 residues. The CDR3 loop is CASSQEGTDMQYF. The CDR3 region has the DNA TGTGCCAGCAGCCAAGAGGGCACAGATATGCAGTATTTT.

As regards this clonotype: An end of the junction does not agree with germline; a read error may underlie this. The genes are TRBV14 and TRBJ2-7; 7 nucleotides align to TRBD2. Germline V gene sequence: CDR1 SGHDN, CDR2 FVKESK. The CDR3 consists of 13 residues. CDR3: CASCQVPAGEQYF. The CDR3 DNA sequence: TGTGCCAGCTGCCAAGTCCCAGCGGGAGAGCAGTACTTC.

Concerning this clonotype itself: At one of its ends the junction is not consistent with the germline gene, which may arise from a read error. The rearrangement uses TRBV4-2 and TRBJ2-1; no firm D call. The CDR3 has 14 amino acids. Germline CDR1 and CDR2: LGHNA and YNFKEQ. The CDR3 sequence is CVSSQPGLQNEQFF. As DNA, the CDR3 is TGTGTCAGCAGCCAACCGGGTCTCCAAAATGAGCAGTTCTTC.